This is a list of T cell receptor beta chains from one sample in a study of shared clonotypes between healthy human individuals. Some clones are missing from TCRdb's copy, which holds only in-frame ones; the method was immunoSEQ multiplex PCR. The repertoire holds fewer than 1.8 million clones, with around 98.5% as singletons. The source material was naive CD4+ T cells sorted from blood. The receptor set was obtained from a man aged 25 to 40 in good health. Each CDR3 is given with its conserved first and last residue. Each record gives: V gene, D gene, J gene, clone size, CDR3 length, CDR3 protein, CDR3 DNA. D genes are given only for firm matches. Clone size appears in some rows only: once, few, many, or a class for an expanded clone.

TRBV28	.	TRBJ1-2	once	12	CASSLRIHGYTF	TGTGCCAGCAGTTTAAGGATCCATGGCTACACCTTC
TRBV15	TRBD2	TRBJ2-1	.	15	CATSRALAGGNEQFF	TGTGCCACCAGCAGAGCCCTAGCGGGAGGCAATGAGCAGTTCTTC
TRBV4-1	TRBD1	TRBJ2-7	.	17	CASSQDPGTGALGEQYF	TGCGCCAGCAGCCAAGATCCAGGGACAGGGGCTCTGGGCGAGCAGTACTTC
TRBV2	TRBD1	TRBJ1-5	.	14	CASTMGQGGQPQHF	TGTGCCAGCACTATGGGACAGGGGGGTCAGCCCCAGCATTTT
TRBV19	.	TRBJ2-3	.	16	CASSSPSTGSTDTQYF	TGTGCCAGTAGCTCGCCCTCGACAGGAAGCACAGATACGCAGTATTTT
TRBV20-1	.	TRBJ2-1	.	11	CSARGPFEQFF	TGCAGTGCTAGAGGCCCATTTGAGCAGTTCTTC
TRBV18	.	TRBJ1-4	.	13	CASSPPGNEKLFF	TGTGCCAGCTCACCACCGGGTAATGAAAAACTGTTTTTT
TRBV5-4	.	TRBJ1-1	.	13	CASSRPTYTEAFF	TGTGCCAGCAGCCGGCCAACGTACACTGAAGCTTTCTTT
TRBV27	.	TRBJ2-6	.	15	CASSDEGAGANVLTF	TGTGCCAGCAGTGACGAGGGGGCTGGGGCCAACGTCCTGACTTTC
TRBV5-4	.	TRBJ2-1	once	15	CASSLVTGTIHEQFF	TGTGCCAGCAGCTTGGTTACCGGGACGATCCATGAGCAGTTCTTC
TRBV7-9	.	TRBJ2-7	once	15	CASSPIGVGPYEQYF	TGTGCCAGCAGCCCGATAGGGGTCGGGCCCTACGAGCAGTACTTC
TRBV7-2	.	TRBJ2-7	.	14	CASSRGRSSYEQYF	TGTGCCAGCAGCAGGGGACGGTCATCCTACGAGCAGTACTTC
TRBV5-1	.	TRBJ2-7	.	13	CASSLVRNYEQYF	TGCGCCAGCAGCCTGGTACGCAACTACGAGCAGTACTTC
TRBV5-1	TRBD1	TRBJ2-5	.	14	CASSDDRADETQYF	TGCGCCAGCAGCGACGACAGGGCGGATGAGACCCAGTACTTC
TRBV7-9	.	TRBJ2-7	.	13	CASSFNQPAEQYF	TGTGCCAGCAGCTTTAACCAGCCTGCCGAGCAGTACTTC
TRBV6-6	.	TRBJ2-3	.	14	CASSFGTPPDTQYF	TGTGCCAGCAGTTTCGGGACTCCTCCAGATACGCAGTATTTT
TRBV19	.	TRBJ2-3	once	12	CASSSGTPNQYF	TGTGCCAGTAGCTCCGGGACACCCAATCAGTATTTT
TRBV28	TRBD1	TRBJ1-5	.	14	CASSPDRGNQPQHF	TGTGCCAGCAGTCCGGACAGGGGAAATCAGCCCCAGCATTTT
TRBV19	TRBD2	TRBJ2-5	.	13	CASSDRGLGTQYF	TGTGCCAGTAGTGATCGGGGACTAGGGACCCAGTACTTC
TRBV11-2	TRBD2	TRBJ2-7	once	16	CASTRGPSGISYEQYF	TGTGCCAGCACCCGCGGCCCTAGCGGGATCTCCTACGAGCAGTACTTC
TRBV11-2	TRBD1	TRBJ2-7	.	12	CASSRDSTGIYF	TGTGCCAGCAGCCGCGATTCGACAGGGATATACTTC
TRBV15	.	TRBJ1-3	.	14	CATSRGTGGNTIYF	TGTGCCACCAGCCGTGGGACCGGAGGAAACACCATATATTTT
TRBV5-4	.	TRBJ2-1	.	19	CASSLELAPWGLSYNEQFF	TGTGCCAGCAGCTTGGAGTTGGCTCCTTGGGGTCTATCCTACAATGAGCAGTTCTTC
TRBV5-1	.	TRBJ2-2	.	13	CASSLDGTGELFF	TGCGCCAGCAGCTTGGATGGGACCGGGGAGCTGTTTTTT